These 6 T cell receptor beta chains originate from one sample sequenced in a study of neoadjuvant nivolumab and ipilimumab in lung cancer. Profiled with immunoSEQ multiplex PCR; TCRdb holds only in-frame clones, not every one. Of roughly 23,000 clones in the sample, roughly 84% were seen once. Sequencing was performed on peripheral blood, taken before neoadjuvant nivolumab, alone or with ipilimumab. Receptor source: an adult with non-small cell lung cancer.

The J gene is TRBJ1-2, the V gene TRBV7-2; TRBD1 is a possible D gene (6 bases). With 1 base removed from V and 4 bases from J, the gap between germline ends came to 19 bases. Germline V CDR1 and CDR2: SGHTA, FQGNSA. This CDR3 region has 17 residues. In nucleotides, the CDR3 is TGTGCCAGCAGCTTAGATCCGGACAGCGCTTTAGGCTATGGCTACACCTTC. Its translation: CASSLDPDSALGYGYTF.

The J gene is TRBJ2-7, the V gene TRBV14, with no clear D. The CDR3 is 12 amino acids. Trimming cost V 0 bases and J 4 bases, with 4 bases left between them. Looked up from germline, CDR1 is SGHDN and CDR2 is FVKESK. CDR3 nucleotides: TGTGCCAGCAGCCAAGACTCATACGAGCAGTACTTC. The encoded protein is CASSQDSYEQYF.

V usage is TRBV29-1 and J usage is TRBJ1-4, with 9 bases lining up with TRBD1. The V and J ends lost 7 bases and 5 bases, in that order; junction bases with no gene match: 5. There are 13 residues in the CDR3. Germline V CDR1 and CDR2: SQVTM, ANQGSEA. The CDR3 spells CSASTGGNEKLFF. The DNA of the CDR3 is TGCAGCGCCTCGACAGGGGGAAATGAAAAACTGTTTTTT.

J is TRBJ1-1 and V is TRBV29-1; TRBD1 agrees at 7 bases. Trimming cost V 7 bases and J 3 bases; bases outside gene matches: 14. This CDR3 has 15 residues. Germline-derived CDR1 and CDR2 are SQVTM and ANQGSEA. The CDR3 DNA reads TGCAGCGCCGAGGGTAAGAGGGGGCAGGACACTGAAGCTTTCTTT. As protein: CSAEGKRGQDTEAFF.

The DNA of the CDR3 is TGTGCCAGCAGCTTGGGTTACAATGAGCAGTTCTTC. This translates into CASSLGYNEQFF. This sequence joins TRBV7-9 and TRBJ2-1; D is unresolved. The germline CDR1 and CDR2 sequences are SEHNR and FQNEAQ (reference sequence). Trimming cost V 3 bases and J 4 bases, with 4 bases left between them. The CDR3 loop spans 12 amino acids.

The chain joins TRBV11-2 to TRBJ2-2, with 7 nucleotides matching TRBD2. J gave up 4 bases and V 3 bases, and 5 bases lay outside the gene matches. The CDR3 length is 15 residues. Germline V gene lookup returns CDR1 SGHAT and CDR2 FQNNGV. CDR3 sequence: CASSFGLVGTGELFF. The DNA for the CDR3 is TGTGCCAGCAGCTTCGGACTAGTGGGCACCGGGGAGCTGTTTTTT.